This T cell receptor (beta chain) was identified in a study of cytomegalovirus exposure and HLA in healthy donors. The study's findings and limits: It was taken for granted in presence/absence analyses that sequencing depth across donors was roughly uniform. The authors later found most CMV-associated TCR beta chains appeared HLA-restricted. In a later analysis, specific HLA alleles were associated with over 15,000 TCR beta sequences at a 0.05 false discovery rate. The investigators catalogued 150 to 200 TCR beta chains as cytomegalovirus-associated.

60 Vbeta and 13 Jbeta primers were used in PCR. Only in-frame clones appear in the TCRdb table, and some are missing; sequencing was by immunoSEQ multiplex PCR. In the table there are approximately 190,000 clones, roughly 77% of which are singletons. In regard to this clone: Its antigen remains unidentified.

V was cut by 5 bases and J by 11 bases, with 15 bases left in between. The V gene's germline CDR1 is MDHEN and CDR2 SYDVKM. There are 12 residues in the CDR3. The V call is TRBV28, the J call TRBJ1-1, with no clear D. The material sequenced was PBMCs. This TCR derives from a man aged 35-49 years in good health and CMV-seropositive. CDR3 protein: CASSPGISGAFF. For the CDR3, the DNA is TGTGCCAGCAGTCCCGGGATTTCGGGGGCTTTCTTT.